The 16 T cell receptor beta chains below were found in one sample sequenced in a study of Graves' ophthalmopathy and Graves' hyperthyroidism. The TCR beta CDR3 regions underwent amplification from RNA transcripts. The workflow started with a first-round RT-PCR run with HTBI primers and then moved on to a second-round multiplex PCR. TCRdb processed the multiplex PCR reads anew with MiXCR; each CDR3 protein has one entry. The table shows fewer than 250,000 distinct CDR3 sequences, with under 30% occurring only once. The sequenced material came from peripheral blood. The receptors here all came from a man aged 50 to 60 with Graves' ophthalmopathy.

This clonotype has just a few counts. CDR3 amino acids: CASSSTPHSNQPQHF. CDR3 DNA sequence: TGTGCCAGCAGTTCCACACCTCATAGCAATCAGCCCCAGCATTTT. The rearrangement uses TRBV12-3 or TRBV12-4 and TRBJ1-5; no clear D gene. The CDR3 is made up of 15 amino acids. V lost 4 bases to trimming and J lost 0 bases, with 10 bases between them.

The chain employs TRBV6-5 and TRBJ1-2; D uncertain. CDR3 length: 12 amino acids. V lost 4 bases and J lost 4, with 7 bases in between. Germline lookup yields CDR1 MNHEY and CDR2 SVGAGI. The CDR3 DNA reads as TGTGCCAGCAGTTCTACATCCTATGGCTACACCTTC. Its translation is CASSSTSYGYTF.

This clonotype was found many times. The CDR3 here is CSVSGTGDQETQYF. The DNA for the CDR3 is TGCAGCGTTTCCGGGACAGGGGACCAAGAGACCCAGTACTTC. The genes are TRBV29-1 and TRBJ2-5; 10 bases line up with TRBD1. Germline trimming cut 5 bases from V and 0 bases from J; bases unmatched to any gene: 3. CDR1 and CDR2 from the germline V gene are SQVTM and ANQGSEA. The CDR3 has 14 amino acids.

In this sample, this clonotype turned up many times. Germline and junction disagree at one end, which may indicate a read error. The V gene is TRBV6-5, the J gene TRBJ2-5; no clear D. The CDR3 runs 14 residues. Germline values: CDR1 MNHEY, CDR2 SVGAGI. The CDR3 loop reads CASSYVPNQETQCF. CDR3 in DNA: TGTGCCAGCAGTTACGTGCCAAATCAAGAGACCCAGTGCTTC.

This clonotype occurred many times. V and J are TRBV25-1 and TRBJ2-5; 7 nucleotides line up with TRBD2. Germline V lookup: CDR1 MGHDK, CDR2 SYGVNS. Trimming removed 5 bases from V and 5 bases from J; junction bases left unmatched: 5. The CDR3 is made up of 13 amino acids. The CDR3 spells CASSFTGGETQYF. In DNA form, the CDR3 reads TGTGCCAGCAGTTTTACGGGAGGCGAGACCCAGTACTTC.

In its sample, this clonotype was seen many times. This sequence joins TRBV12-3 or TRBV12-4 and TRBJ2-2; 8 bases are a match to TRBD2. The CDR3 covers 16 residues. V gave up 6 bases and J gave up 1 base; unmatched junction bases: 7. CDR3 sequence (DNA): TGTGCCAGCAGCCGCATAGCGGGATTGAACACCGGGGAGCTGTTTTTT. Translated, it gives CASSRIAGLNTGELFF.

This clonotype has ten or more counts. The chain employs TRBV20-1 and TRBJ1-5; tentatively, D is TRBD1 (5 bases). Trimming took off 5 bases at V and 7 bases at J, with 18 bases between the two ends. Per the germline V gene, CDR1 is DFQATT and CDR2 is SNEGSKA (reference sequence). The CDR3 loop spans 14 amino acids. The DNA for the CDR3 is TGCAGTGCTCACGGGGGGGTCGGGATCCAGCCCCAGCATTTT. Translated: CSAHGGVGIQPQHF.

This clonotype was seen many times. This chain joins TRBV5-4 and TRBJ1-1, with D perhaps matching TRBD1 (5 bases). This CDR3 is built from 14 residues. Germline CDR1 SGHNT, CDR2 YYREEE (reference sequence). Trimming stripped 6 bases from V and 5 bases from J, with 17 bases between. The CDR3 bases are TGTGCCAGCAACCTTAAGGGGCAGACAACTGAAGCTTTCTTT. Translated, it gives CASNLKGQTTEAFF.

The chain is built from TRBV6-5 and TRBJ2-5; 9 bases are a match to TRBD1. This CDR3 contains 16 residues. Germline V gives CDR1 MNHEY, CDR2 SVGAGI. Trimming took 0 bases from V and 5 from J; bases not matched to a gene: 7. CDR3 residues: CASSYSYRGPWETQYF. The CDR3 region has the DNA TGTGCCAGCAGTTACTCTTACAGGGGGCCGTGGGAGACCCAGTACTTC.

The chain couples TRBV11-1 to TRBJ2-7; 8 positions match TRBD2. The germline CDR1 and CDR2 sequences are SGHAT and FQDESV (reference sequence). The V segment lost 5 bases and the J segment 5 bases; nucleotides outside the gene matches: 8. The CDR3 covers 14 residues. The CDR3 DNA is TGTGCCAGCAGCCGTGATCCAGCGGGGGACGAGCAGTACTTC. Protein product: CASSRDPAGDEQYF.

At least ten counts were recorded for this clonotype. The CDR3 sequence is CASSLRDPPRETQYF. CDR3 coding DNA: TGTGCCAGCAGCCTCCGGGACCCCCCGCGGGAGACCCAGTACTTC. The chain joins TRBV13 to TRBJ2-5; D is perhaps TRBD1 or TRBD2 (5 bases each). The CDR3 spans 15 residues. The germline V gene has CDR1 PRHDT and CDR2 FYEKMQ (reference sequence). Trimming left V 5 bases short and J 5 bases short, with 18 bases between.

This chain links TRBV24-1 with TRBJ2-5; 15 bases match TRBD2. V gave up 5 bases and J gave up 5 bases; unmatched junction bases: 11. The CDR3 totals 18 residues. Germline V gene data show CDR1 as KGHDR and CDR2 as SFDVKD. The CDR3 DNA follows: TGTGCCACCAGTGTTGGAGGACTAGCGGGAGGGTTTCGTGAGACCCAGTACTTC. This sequence encodes CATSVGGLAGGFRETQYF.

At least ten counts were recorded for this clonotype. The chain employs TRBV29-1 and TRBJ2-7; the D gene is possibly TRBD1 (6 bases). The V gene's germline CDR1 is SQVTM and CDR2 ANQGSEA. This CDR3 is 15 amino acids long. Trimming removed 0 bases at V and 5 bases at J, with 17 bases between. CDR3 nucleotides: TGCAGCGTTGAAGAGAACAGGGCAGGCGTAAACGAGCAGTACTTC. Translated: CSVEENRAGVNEQYF.

This clonotype was counted between two and nine times. The chain uses TRBV30 and TRBJ1-1, with D maybe TRBD1 (5 bases). The germline CDR1 and CDR2 sequences are GTSNPN and SVGIG (reference sequence). CDR3 length equals 14 residues. Trimming removed 0 bases from V and 4 bases from J, with 12 bases in between. The CDR3 nucleotides are TGTGCCTGGAGTGTTGGAGCGGGGACCACTGAAGCTTTCTTT. Its translation is CAWSVGAGTTEAFF.

The rearrangement links TRBV20-1 to TRBJ1-5; a possible D gene is TRBD1 (6 bases). The CDR3 has 13 residues. CDR1 and CDR2 (germline): DFQATT, SNEGSKA (reference sequence). Deletions cut 8 bases from V and 1 base from J, with 12 bases between. CDR3 coding DNA: TGCAGTCTCCTAGGGGGGAGCAATCAGCCCCAGCATTTT. This codes for CSLLGGSNQPQHF.

In this sample, this clonotype turned up many times. This chain connects TRBV20-1 to TRBJ2-7, with 7 positions matching TRBD1. CDR3 length: 13 residues. Germline assignment: CDR1 DFQATT and CDR2 SNEGSKA (reference sequence). J gave up 6 bases and V 5 bases, and 10 bases lay outside the gene matches. The CDR3 spells CSAGIPGQSEQYF. CDR3 nucleotide sequence: TGCAGTGCTGGCATCCCGGGACAGAGCGAGCAGTACTTC.